This TCR beta chain emerged from a study of cytomegalovirus exposure and HLA in healthy donors. Overall study: The same platform used for the approximately 700 first-cohort repertoires was also used for the 100 to 150 validation repertoires, as a later analysis reported.

A note on this clone: Its antigen is not known.

V was pared by 2 bases and J by 10 bases, with 7 bases of the junction left unmatched. Looked up from germline, CDR1 is ENHRY and CDR2 is SYGVKD. The CDR3 is 14 amino acids. Sequencing was performed with immunoSEQ multiplex PCR; in TCRdb, only in-frame clones are kept and a portion is missing. The data contain 170,000 or so clones, 85% of them singletons. Regarding the study as a whole: Three CMV-associated chains proved CMV antigen-specific in vitro. Cytomegalovirus status was reportedly diagnosed by the classifier with high sensitivity and specificity. Cytomegalovirus association was assigned to 170 or so TCR beta chains.

The receptor's source is a young man in good health and CMV-seropositive. Sample: PBMCs. The V call is TRBV10-3, the J call TRBJ1-4; 7 nucleotides agree with TRBD1. The CDR3 nucleotides read TGTGCCATCAGTGAGGACAGGGAGATGAGAAAACTGTTTTTT. Protein product: CAISEDREMRKLFF.